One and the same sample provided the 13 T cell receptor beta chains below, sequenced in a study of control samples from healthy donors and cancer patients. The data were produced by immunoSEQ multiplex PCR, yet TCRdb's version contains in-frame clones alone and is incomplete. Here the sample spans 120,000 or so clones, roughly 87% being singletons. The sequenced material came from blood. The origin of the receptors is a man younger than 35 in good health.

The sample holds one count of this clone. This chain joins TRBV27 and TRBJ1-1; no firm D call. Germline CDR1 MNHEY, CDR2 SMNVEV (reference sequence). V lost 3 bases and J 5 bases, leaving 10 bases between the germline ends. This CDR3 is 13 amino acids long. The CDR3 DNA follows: TGTGCCAGCAGTTTGACGAGCGGGACTGAAGCTTTCTTT. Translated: CASSLTSGTEAFF.

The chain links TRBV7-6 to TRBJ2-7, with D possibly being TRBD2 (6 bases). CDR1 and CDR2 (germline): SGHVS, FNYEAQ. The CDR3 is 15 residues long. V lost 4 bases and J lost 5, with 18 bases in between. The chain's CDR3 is CASSSTPGLYHEQYF. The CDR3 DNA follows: TGTGCCAGCAGCTCAACTCCGGGACTTTACCACGAGCAGTACTTC.

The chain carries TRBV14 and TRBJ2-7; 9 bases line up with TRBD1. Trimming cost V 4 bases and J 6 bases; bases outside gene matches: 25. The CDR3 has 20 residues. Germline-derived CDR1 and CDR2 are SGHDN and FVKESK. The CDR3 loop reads CASSRRVLGQGETQGSEQYF. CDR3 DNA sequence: TGTGCCAGCAGCCGCCGAGTCTTGGGACAGGGCGAAACCCAGGGGTCCGAGCAGTACTTC.

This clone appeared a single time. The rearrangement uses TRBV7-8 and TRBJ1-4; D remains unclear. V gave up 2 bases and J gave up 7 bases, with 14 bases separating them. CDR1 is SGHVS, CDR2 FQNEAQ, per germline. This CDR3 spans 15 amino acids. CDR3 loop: CASSLFSGSGEKLFF. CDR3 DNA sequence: TGTGCCAGCAGCTTATTCTCCGGATCTGGTGAAAAACTGTTTTTT.

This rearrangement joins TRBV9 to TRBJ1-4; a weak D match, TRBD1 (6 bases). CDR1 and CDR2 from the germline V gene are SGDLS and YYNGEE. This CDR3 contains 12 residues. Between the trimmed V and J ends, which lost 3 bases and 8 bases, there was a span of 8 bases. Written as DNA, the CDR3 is TGTGCCAGCAGCGGGGGGCAGGAAAAACTGTTTTTT. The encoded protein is CASSGGQEKLFF.

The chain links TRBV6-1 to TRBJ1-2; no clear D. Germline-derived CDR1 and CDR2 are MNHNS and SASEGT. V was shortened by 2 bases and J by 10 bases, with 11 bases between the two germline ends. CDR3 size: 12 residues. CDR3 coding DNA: TGTGCCAGCAGTGAAAGGAGATTGGTCTACACCTTC. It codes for CASSERRLVYTF.

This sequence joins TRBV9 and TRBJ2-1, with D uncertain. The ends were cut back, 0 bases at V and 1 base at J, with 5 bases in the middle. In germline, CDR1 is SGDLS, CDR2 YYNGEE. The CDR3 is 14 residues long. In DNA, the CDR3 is TGTGCCAGCAGCGTAGTTCAATCCTACAATGAGCAGTTCTTC. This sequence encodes CASSVVQSYNEQFF. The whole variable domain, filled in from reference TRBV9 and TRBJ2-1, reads DSGVTQTPKHLITATGQRVTLRCSPRSGDLSVYWYQQSLDQGLQFLIQYYNGEERAKGNILERFSAQQFPDLHSELNLSSLELGDSALYFCASSVVQSYNEQFFGPGTRLTVL.

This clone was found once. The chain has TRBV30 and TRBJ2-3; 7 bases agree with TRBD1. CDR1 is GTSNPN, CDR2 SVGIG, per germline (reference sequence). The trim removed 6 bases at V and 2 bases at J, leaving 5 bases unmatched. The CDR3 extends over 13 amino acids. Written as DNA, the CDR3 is TGTGCCTGCGAGGGGGCCTCCACAGATACGCAGTATTTT. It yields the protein CACEGASTDTQYF. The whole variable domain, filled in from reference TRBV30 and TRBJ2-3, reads SQTIHQWPATLVQPVGSPLSLECTVEGTSNPNLYWYRQAAGRGLQLLFYSVGIGQISSEVPQNLSASRPQDRQFILSSKKLLLSDSGFYLCACEGASTDTQYFGPGTRLTVL.

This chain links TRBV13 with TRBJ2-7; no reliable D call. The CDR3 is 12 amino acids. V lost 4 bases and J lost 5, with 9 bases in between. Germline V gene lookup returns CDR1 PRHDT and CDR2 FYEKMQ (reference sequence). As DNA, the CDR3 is TGTGCCAGCAGCTATCTCCGCAACGAGCAGTACTTC. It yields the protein CASSYLRNEQYF. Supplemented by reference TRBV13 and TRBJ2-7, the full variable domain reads AAGVIQSPRHLIKEKRETATLKCYPIPRHDTVYWYQQGPGQDPQFLISFYEKMQSDKGSIPDRFSAQQFSDYHSELNMSSLELGDSALYFCASSYLRNEQYFGPGTRLTVT.

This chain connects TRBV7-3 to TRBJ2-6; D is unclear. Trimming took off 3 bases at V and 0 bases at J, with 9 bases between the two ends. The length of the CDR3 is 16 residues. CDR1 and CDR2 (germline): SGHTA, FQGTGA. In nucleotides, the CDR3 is TGTGCCAGCAGCTTCACCGGAAGCTCTGGGGCCAACGTCCTGACTTTC. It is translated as CASSFTGSSGANVLTF. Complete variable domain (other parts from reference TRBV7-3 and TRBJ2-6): GAGVSQTPSNKVTEKGKYVELRCDPISGHTALYWYRQSLGQGPEFLIYFQGTGAADDSGLPNDRFFAVRPEGSVSTLKIQRTERGDSAVYLCASSFTGSSGANVLTFGAGSRLTVL.

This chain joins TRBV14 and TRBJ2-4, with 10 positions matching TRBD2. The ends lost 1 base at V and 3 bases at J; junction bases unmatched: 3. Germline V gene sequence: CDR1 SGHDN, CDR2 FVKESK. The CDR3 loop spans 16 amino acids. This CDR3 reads CASSQVLAGVKNIQYF. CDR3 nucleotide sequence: TGTGCCAGCAGCCAAGTCCTAGCGGGAGTCAAAAACATTCAGTACTTC. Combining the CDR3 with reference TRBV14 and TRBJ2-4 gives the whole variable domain EAGVTQFPSHSVIEKGQTVTLRCDPISGHDNLYWYRRVMGKEIKFLLHFVKESKQDESGMPNNRFLAERTGGTYSTLKVQPAELEDSGVYFCASSQVLAGVKNIQYFGAGTRLSVL.

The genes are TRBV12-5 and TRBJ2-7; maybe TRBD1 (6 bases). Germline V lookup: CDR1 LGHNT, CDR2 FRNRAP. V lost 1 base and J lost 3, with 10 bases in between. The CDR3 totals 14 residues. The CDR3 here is CASGLAGVLYEQYF. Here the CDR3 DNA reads TGTGCTAGTGGTTTGGCAGGGGTTCTCTACGAGCAGTACTTC.

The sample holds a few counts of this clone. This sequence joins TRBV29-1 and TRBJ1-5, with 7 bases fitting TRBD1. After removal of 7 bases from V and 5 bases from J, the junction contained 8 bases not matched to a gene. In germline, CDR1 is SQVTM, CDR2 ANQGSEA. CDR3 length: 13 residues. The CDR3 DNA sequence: TGCAGCGCCCGACAGGGCCTGGATCAGCCCCAGCATTTT. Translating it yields CSARQGLDQPQHF.